The 5 T cell receptor beta chains in this list originate from one sample, sequenced in a study of T cell responses to AZD1222 COVID-19 vaccine. Some clones are missing from TCRdb's copy, which holds only in-frame ones; the method was immunoSEQ multiplex PCR. This sample has tens of thousands of clones, with roughly 87% found just once. The sample was peripheral blood, taken 28 days after the second AZD1222 dose. The receptors stem from an adult who received the AZD1222 COVID-19 vaccine.

In DNA form, the CDR3 reads TGTGCCAGCAGCCCCGGGACTAGCGACGAGCAGTTCTTC. Protein product: CASSPGTSDEQFF. The J gene is TRBJ2-1, the V gene TRBV5-4; TRBD2 aligns across 10 bases. The CDR3 covers 13 residues. The germline CDR1 and CDR2 sequences are SGHNT and YYREEE (reference sequence). Unmatched junction bases numbered 5, after V lost 4 bases and J lost 10 bases.

J is TRBJ2-4 and V is TRBV19; no reliable D call. The CDR3 spans 12 residues. Germline CDR1 and CDR2: LNHDA and SQIVND (reference sequence). V was cut by 7 bases and J by 9 bases, with 13 bases left in between. The CDR3 DNA sequence: TGTGCCAGTACCGCAAGCAGAGGCATTCAGTACTTC. As protein: CASTASRGIQYF.

The rearrangement links TRBV5-4 to TRBJ1-2, with D possibly TRBD1 on 6 matching bases. Germline V lookup: CDR1 SGHNT, CDR2 YYREEE (reference sequence). This CDR3 region has 16 residues. V lost 0 bases and J lost 4, with 16 bases in between. In DNA, the CDR3 is TGTGCCAGCAGCTTGGAAAACAGGGACCTATTCTATGGCTACACCTTC. It yields the protein CASSLENRDLFYGYTF.

The chain carries TRBV6-5 and TRBJ1-5; no clear D gene. Germline CDR1 is MNHEY and CDR2 is SVGAGI. Trimming cost V 8 bases and J 4 bases, with 9 bases left between them. The CDR3 is made up of 12 amino acids. The CDR3 region has the DNA TGTGCCAGCCGTCCCGGGAATCAGCCCCAGCATTTT. Translating it yields CASRPGNQPQHF.

This clone was detected a few times. The chain is built from TRBV27 and TRBJ1-2; maybe TRBD1 (5 bases). V was cut by 0 bases and J by 5 bases, with 10 bases left in between. Germline-derived CDR1 and CDR2 are MNHEY and SMNVEV (reference sequence). This CDR3 spans 14 amino acids. CDR3 in amino acids: CASSLSGGNYGYTF. DNA of the CDR3: TGTGCCAGCAGTTTATCTGGGGGGAATTATGGCTACACCTTC.